This T cell receptor beta chain was retrieved from a study of blood T cell repertoires in COVID-19. Looking at the study overall: Sources were T cells, B-cell-depleted T cells, or PBMCs; the material itself was cDNA or gDNA.

The table came from immunoSEQ multiplex PCR; TCRdb's copy has only in-frame clones and leaves some out. The table includes 190,000 or so clones, over 80% detected once. The age range of participants was about 18 to 95 years, with residence in more than 20 US areas. This CDR3 spans 14 amino acids. Germline values: CDR1 SGHTA, CDR2 FQGTGA. With 6 bases removed from V and 1 base from J, the gap between germline ends came to 9 bases. The TCR comes from a man younger than 35 with acute COVID-19. The V gene is TRBV7-3, the J gene TRBJ2-2; D might be TRBD1 (7 bases). The material sequenced was PBMCs or T cells enriched from blood (not recorded which). The CDR3 region has the DNA TGTGCCAGCAGGCGGGACAGGAACACCGGGGAGCTGTTTTTT. Amino acid sequence: CASRRDRNTGELFF. The full variable domain, in which reference TRBV7-3 and TRBJ2-2 provide the parts outside the CDR3, is GAGVSQTPSNKVTEKGKYVELRCDPISGHTALYWYRQSLGQGPEFLIYFQGTGAADDSGLPNDRFFAVRPEGSVSTLKIQRTERGDSAVYLCASRRDRNTGELFFGEGSRLTVL.